This T cell receptor (beta chain) was documented in a study of blood T cell repertoires in COVID-19 (dated by TCRdb to the early 2020s). Some background on the complete study: Samples covering the acute and convalescent phases of COVID-19 were provided by collaborators in the United States, Italy and Spain. The prospective study material was composed of cDNA or gDNA derived from T cells, B-cell-depleted T cells, or PBMCs. The dataset comprised deeply sampled blood TCRbeta repertoires from subjects exposed to, actively infected with, or recovered from COVID-19. The repertoires were released in a freely available public database intended as a resource for research on the immune response to SARS-CoV-2. Samples were obtained from the ongoing ImmuneRACE study (first 160 participants) and from 1,200 or so subjects provided by 6 global collaborators. Nearly every sample came with metadata listing a de-identified subject ID, COVID-19 status, age in years and sex. HLA class I and class II types, where available, came from metadata supplied by the sample provider rather than from assay-based typing. The research as a whole found: The amount of clinical and demographic metadata varied by source and participant and was provided uncurated.

Worth noting for this clone: Its antigen remains unidentified. Base qualities are not at hand, and no much larger clone is one base apart.

V is shortened by 0 bases, J by 7 bases, and the region joining them spans 14 bases. CDR1 LGHNA and CDR2 YSLEER are derived from the germline V gene. Taken from cysteine to phenylalanine, the CDR3 has 15 residues. Of the read, only the CDR3 DNA is kept; its 45 bases are in frame from base 1. Participants in the prospective study were aged roughly 18 to 89 years, lived in 20 to 30 United States geographic areas, and enrolled through a virtual design. To assign participants to cohorts, the prospective study relied on clinical history that participants themselves reported in a screening survey and a study questionnaire. Recovered participants in ImmuneRACE Cohort 3 were defined as having two consecutive negative NP/OP PCR tests, clearance from a healthcare professional, or resolution of symptoms. Each participant in the prospective study had whole blood, serum and a nasopharyngeal or oropharyngeal swab collected by mobile phlebotomists. Prospective study participants could optionally give additional blood draws and questionnaires over a roughly two-month period. Before DNA extraction, prospective study blood samples were shipped either frozen or at room temperature.

TCRbeta CDR3 regions were amplified from genomic DNA using the immunoSEQ Assay, a bias-controlled multiplex PCR. As for the authors' bioinformatics: Nucleated cell counts per sample were estimated from amplification of reference gene primers within the assay. To quantify the absolute abundance of each unique TCRbeta CDR3 rearrangement, sequence reads were collapsed and filtered. Productive Simpson clonality was computed per sample as the square root of Simpson's diversity index over productive rearrangements. Sourced from immuneACCESS, this table was stored by TCRdb with only in-frame sequences that have V and J called. A share of the clones is absent; for the studies checked, an unresolved V gene accounts for under half, and the remainder has no known explanation. The DNA gave D and trimming, while V, J and clone size come from that table. The sample table contains over 200,000 clones; only one count was recorded for 70% to 90% of them. The ten top clones hold over 0.95% of the sample.

This clonotype was obtained from a man younger than 45 who had recovered from COVID-19. The specimen sequenced was PBMCs or T cells enriched from blood (not recorded which). Recombination connected TRBV4-3 to TRBJ2-3; the D gene is perhaps TRBD1, from 5 matching bases. This receptor carries the CDR3 CASSQDYRPQHTQYF. The nucleotide sequence is TGCGCCAGCAGCCAAGATTACAGGCCCCAACATACGCAGTATTTT.